This T cell receptor (beta chain) came from a study of blood T cells in healthy people across ages. The wider study: Capturing about one barcoded beta molecule per two T cells was achieved by template switching.

The germline CDR1 and CDR2 sequences are SGHRS and YFSETQ. The CDR3 spans 15 residues. Trimming cost V 4 bases and J 7 bases; bases outside gene matches: 11. With a J-beta primer mix and a sample-barcoded 5' primer, a second PCR ran 7 to 11 cycles. TCRdb analysed the 5' RACE reads with MiXCR anew, one entry per CDR3 protein. The sample lists some 1,800,000 distinct CDR3 sequences; approximately 40% were seen once. This clonotype appeared a few times. Sequenced: blood. This TCR derives from a human donor in good health. The gene calls are TRBV5-1 and TRBJ1-2, with 9 bases fitting TRBD1. This chain's CDR3 is CASSTTGTGPSGYTF. The CDR3 coding sequence is TGCGCCAGCAGCACTACCGGGACAGGGCCCAGTGGCTACACCTTC. Filled out from reference TRBV5-1 and TRBJ1-2, the complete variable domain reads KAGVTQTPRYLIKTRGQQVTLSCSPISGHRSVSWYQQTPGQGLQFLFEYFSETQRNKGNFPGRFSGRQFSNSRSEMNVSTLELGDSALYLCASSTTGTGPSGYTFGSGTRLTVV.